This paragraph covers one T cell receptor (beta chain) sequence. Its antigen is unknown. This CDR3 is 16 amino acids long. Between the trimmed V and J ends, which lost 1 base and 4 bases, there was a span of 14 bases. The germline V gene encodes CDR1 SGHTA and CDR2 FQGTGA. 60 Vbeta and 13 Jbeta primers were used in PCR. TCRdb's table, derived via immunoSEQ multiplex PCR, lists solely in-frame clones and lacks some. The sample carries about 150,000 clones, approximately 61% recorded once. These data belong to a study of cytomegalovirus exposure and HLA in healthy donors. Whole-study findings and limits: Highest at DRB1 and lowest at HLA-C, TCR association rates differed among HLA loci in a later analysis.

What was sequenced was PBMCs. V gene TRBV7-3 combines with J gene TRBJ2-1; a weak D match, TRBD1 (5 bases). The origin of this receptor is a woman aged 40 to 49 in good health and CMV-seronegative. The DNA of the CDR3 is TGTGCCAGCAGCTTAAGTGGAGTTCCAGGGTACAATGAGCAGTTCTTC. Amino acids: CASSLSGVPGYNEQFF.